This T cell receptor beta chain came from a study of blood T cell repertoires in COVID-19. Study context: T cells, B-cell-depleted T cells, or PBMCs provided the cDNA or gDNA that served as material.

Authors' methods: The assay estimated nucleated cells by amplifying reference gene primers. Profiling relied on immunoSEQ multiplex PCR, and the TCRdb table lists in-frame clones only, not all of them. V and J calls and clone size come straight from that table; D and trimming were deduced from the DNA. The sample has 300,000 to 350,000 clones; about 91% are singletons. This TCR was recovered from a young man with COVID-19, enrolled during active disease. Sequenced: peripheral blood.

CDR3 sequence (DNA): TGTGCCAGCAGCTGGCGAGGACTAGCGGGGGGCAACAATGAGCAGTTCTTC. Encoded protein: CASSWRGLAGGNNEQFF. The chain employs TRBV7-2 and TRBJ2-1; 14 nucleotides agree with TRBD2. The CDR3 is 17 residues long. The trim removed 4 bases at V and 5 bases at J, leaving 7 bases unmatched. Germline CDR1 and CDR2: SGHTA and FQGNSA. The full variable domain, rest sourced from reference TRBV7-2 and TRBJ2-1, is GAGVSQSPSNKVTEKGKDVELRCDPISGHTALYWYRQSLGQGLEFLIYFQGNSAPDKSGLPSDRFSAERTGGSVSTLTIQRTQQEDSAVYLCASSWRGLAGGNNEQFFGPGTRLTVL.